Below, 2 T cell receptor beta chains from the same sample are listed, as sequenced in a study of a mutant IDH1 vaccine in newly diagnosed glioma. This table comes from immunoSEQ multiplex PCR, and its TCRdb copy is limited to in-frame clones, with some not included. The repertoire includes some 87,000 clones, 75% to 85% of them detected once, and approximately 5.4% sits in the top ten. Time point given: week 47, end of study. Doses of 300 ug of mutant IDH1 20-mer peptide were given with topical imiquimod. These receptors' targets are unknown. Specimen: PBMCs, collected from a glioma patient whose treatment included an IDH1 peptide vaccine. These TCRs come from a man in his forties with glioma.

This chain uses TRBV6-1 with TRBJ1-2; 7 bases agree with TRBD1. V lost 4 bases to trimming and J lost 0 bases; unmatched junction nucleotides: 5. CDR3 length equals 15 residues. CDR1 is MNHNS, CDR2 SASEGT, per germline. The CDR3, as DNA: TGTGCCAGCAGTGGACAGGGAAGCTCTAACTATGGCTACACCTTC. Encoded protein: CASSGQGSSNYGYTF.

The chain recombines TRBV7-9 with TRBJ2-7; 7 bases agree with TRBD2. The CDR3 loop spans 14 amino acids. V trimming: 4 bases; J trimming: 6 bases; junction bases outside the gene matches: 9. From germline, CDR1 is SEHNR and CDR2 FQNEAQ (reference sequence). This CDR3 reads CASSSSGAASEQYF. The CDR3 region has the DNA TGTGCCAGCAGCTCCAGCGGGGCTGCTAGCGAGCAGTACTTC.